The 7 T cell receptor beta chains below come from one sample, sequenced in a study of T cell changes during pregnancy in multiple sclerosis. TCRdb's table, derived via immunoSEQ multiplex PCR, lists solely in-frame clones and lacks some. The sample includes approximately 88,000 clones, around 94% of them seen just once. The sequenced sample was peripheral blood, obtained in the first trimester of pregnancy. These receptors were collected from a female donor with multiple sclerosis, enrolled in a pregnancy study.

The chain couples TRBV19 to TRBJ1-5, with D possibly TRBD1 on 5 matching bases. The CDR3 totals 16 residues. The V and J ends lost 7 bases and 0 bases respectively, with 16 bases between them. CDR1 is LNHDA, CDR2 SQIVND, per germline (reference sequence). The CDR3 protein is CASIPGGTYSNQPQHF. CDR3 bases: TGTGCCAGTATCCCCGGGGGGACTTATAGCAATCAGCCCCAGCATTTT.

The J gene is TRBJ2-7, the V gene TRBV28; 10 bases fit TRBD1. Germline V gives CDR1 MDHEN, CDR2 SYDVKM. The CDR3 covers 15 residues. The V segment lost 7 bases and the J segment 6 bases; nucleotides outside the gene matches: 12. CDR3 nucleotides: TGTGCCAGCATGCGGACAGGGGGTTCGATGGGCGAGCAGTACTTC. This sequence encodes CASMRTGGSMGEQYF.

This rearrangement joins TRBV28 to TRBJ2-7; the match to TRBD2 covers 8 bases. This CDR3 has 18 residues. CDR1 and CDR2 from the germline V gene are MDHEN and SYDVKM. V shed 3 bases and J 4 bases; nucleotides not matched to a gene: 17. CDR3 nucleotide sequence: TGTGCCAGCAGTTTCCCACCCCCAGCCAGCGGGAGTCCGTACGAGCAGTACTTC. It codes for CASSFPPPASGSPYEQYF.

This chain links TRBV6-1 with TRBJ2-7; D uncertain. CDR1 MNHNS and CDR2 SASEGT come from the germline V gene. CDR3 length equals 15 residues. The V end lost 1 base, the J end lost 4 bases, and 14 bases lay between the germline ends. DNA for the CDR3: TGTGCCAGCAGTGAAGGCCCCGCTAGAAAATACGAGCAGTACTTC. Translated, it gives CASSEGPARKYEQYF.

This sequence joins TRBV7-8 and TRBJ1-4; 9 bases are shared with TRBD1. Germline V gene lookup returns CDR1 SGHVS and CDR2 FQNEAQ. Germline trimming cut 1 base from V and 8 bases from J; bases unmatched to any gene: 2. This CDR3 region has 14 residues. The CDR3 DNA follows: TGTGCCAGCAGCTTAGGGGACAGGGAGGAAAAACTGTTTTTT. It codes for CASSLGDREEKLFF.

This chain joins TRBV7-6 and TRBJ2-3, with D perhaps TRBD2 (6 bases). This CDR3 spans 17 amino acids. Germline V gene data show CDR1 as SGHVS and CDR2 as FNYEAQ. Trimming took off 1 base at V and 0 bases at J, with 14 bases between the two ends. The CDR3 coding sequence is TGTGCCAGCAGCTTAGTGGGAGGTGGGACTAGCACAGATACGCAGTATTTT. This encodes CASSLVGGGTSTDTQYF.

This clone was seen a few times. The chain couples TRBV27 to TRBJ2-1, with 7 bases lining up with TRBD2. J lost 4 bases, V lost 6 bases, and 12 bases had no gene match. The CDR3 contains 16 residues. Germline V CDR1 and CDR2: MNHEY, SMNVEV (reference sequence). CDR3 sequence reads: CASSSWVTSNYNEQFF. CDR3 bases: TGTGCCAGCAGCTCCTGGGTGACTAGCAATTACAATGAGCAGTTCTTC.